The 9 T cell receptor beta chains below all came from one sample that was sequenced in a study of long-term antiretroviral therapy in people with HIV (dated by TCRdb to 2022 to 2024). Sequencing of the TRB variable region was done with the immunoSEQ hsTCRB v3.0 assay at survey level resolution. Here the immuneACCESS table is served through TCRdb, limited to in-frame sequences with V and J called. Missing clones are a known gap in these copies; in checked studies unresolved V genes cover under half, and the rest lacks a known reason. This sample lists approximately 24,000 clones; approximately 90% were detected once. Together, the top ten hold roughly 9.3% of the sample. This sample comprised unsorted PBMCs, obtained 1.8 years before starting antiretroviral therapy. These receptors originate from a man aged 45-60 years with HIV.

J is TRBJ2-1 and V is TRBV6-4; 11 bases match TRBD1. V lost 6 bases, J lost 10 bases, and 14 bases stayed unmatched. The CDR3 is 16 residues long. Germline CDR1 and CDR2: MRHNA and SNTAGT. The CDR3: CASSEHRDRGMGEQFF. In DNA form, the CDR3 reads TGTGCCAGCAGCGAGCACCGGGACAGGGGGATGGGAGAGCAGTTCTTC.

This clone has just a few counts. The rearrangement links TRBV9 to TRBJ1-1, with D possibly TRBD1 on 5 matching bases. The CDR3 loop spans 13 amino acids. Germline CDR1 is SGDLS and CDR2 is YYNGEE. The V end lost 6 bases, the J end lost 4 bases, and 13 bases lay between the germline ends. This chain's CDR3 is CASNHDGTTEAFF. Here the CDR3 DNA reads TGTGCCAGCAACCATGATGGGACCACTGAAGCTTTCTTT.

In its sample, this clone was seen a few times. V usage is TRBV19 and J usage is TRBJ2-5, with 8 bases that match TRBD2. CDR1 is LNHDA and CDR2 is SQIVND in the germline V gene (reference sequence). This CDR3 has 14 residues. V shed 4 bases, J shed 0 bases, and the junction held 1 base outside the gene matches. The DNA for the CDR3 is TGTGCCAGTAGTAGCGGGAGGTACCAAGAGACCCAGTACTTC. Encoded protein: CASSSGRYQETQYF.

This clone was found once. The gene calls are TRBV6-5 and TRBJ1-4, with D uncertain. V was clipped by 9 bases and J by 1 base, with 12 bases between them. The CDR3 totals 14 residues. CDR1 and CDR2 (germline): MNHEY, SVGAGI. CDR3 nucleotide sequence: TGTGCCAGTAGCTCGGTGGTAACTAATGAAAAACTGTTTTTT. Protein sequence: CASSSVVTNEKLFF.

There are a few counts of this clone. The chain employs TRBV6-1 and TRBJ2-7; 9 bases line up with TRBD2. This CDR3 contains 17 residues. Germline V gene data show CDR1 as MNHNS and CDR2 as SASEGT. Trimming removed 2 bases from V and 6 bases from J; junction bases left unmatched: 14. The CDR3: CASSELAGAGGMGEQYF. CDR3 nucleotide sequence: TGTGCCAGCAGTGAACTCGCTGGAGCGGGGGGCATGGGCGAGCAGTACTTC.

The rearrangement joins TRBV19 to TRBJ2-5, with D hard to call. The germline V and J ends were trimmed by 3 bases and 2 bases, with 10 bases remaining between them. The CDR3 consists of 14 residues. Germline V CDR1 and CDR2: LNHDA, SQIVND (reference sequence). CDR3: CASSIYGIQETQYF. CDR3 DNA: TGTGCCAGTAGTATTTACGGAATTCAAGAGACCCAGTACTTC.

The chain's CDR3 is CASSVSGQGFNEQFF. The CDR3 DNA follows: TGTGCCAGCAGCGTATCCGGACAGGGATTCAATGAGCAGTTCTTC. The chain recombines TRBV9 with TRBJ2-1; 8 bases match TRBD1. The CDR3 consists of 15 residues. V was pared by 1 base and J by 6 bases, with 6 bases of the junction left unmatched. Germline V gene sequence: CDR1 SGDLS, CDR2 YYNGEE.

This chain's CDR3 is CASSDWEGGRGRTYYEQYF. The CDR3 DNA reads as TGTGCCAGCAGTGACTGGGAGGGGGGTAGGGGCAGGACCTACTACGAGCAGTACTTC. The chain employs TRBV6-4 and TRBJ2-7; the D gene is possibly TRBD2 (7 bases). The CDR3 has 19 residues. V was shortened by 1 base and J by 3 bases, with 25 bases between the two germline ends. Germline loops: CDR1 MRHNA, CDR2 SNTAGT.

This CDR3 is CASVPPLGKNYTEAFF. DNA for the CDR3: TGTGCTAGTGTTCCCCCTCTGGGCAAAAACTACACTGAAGCTTTCTTT. The chain combines TRBV12-5 with TRBJ1-1; D is unclear. Looked up from germline, CDR1 is LGHNT and CDR2 is FRNRAP. The CDR3 sequence is 16 residues long. V was shortened by 7 bases and J by 3 bases, with 21 bases between the two germline ends.